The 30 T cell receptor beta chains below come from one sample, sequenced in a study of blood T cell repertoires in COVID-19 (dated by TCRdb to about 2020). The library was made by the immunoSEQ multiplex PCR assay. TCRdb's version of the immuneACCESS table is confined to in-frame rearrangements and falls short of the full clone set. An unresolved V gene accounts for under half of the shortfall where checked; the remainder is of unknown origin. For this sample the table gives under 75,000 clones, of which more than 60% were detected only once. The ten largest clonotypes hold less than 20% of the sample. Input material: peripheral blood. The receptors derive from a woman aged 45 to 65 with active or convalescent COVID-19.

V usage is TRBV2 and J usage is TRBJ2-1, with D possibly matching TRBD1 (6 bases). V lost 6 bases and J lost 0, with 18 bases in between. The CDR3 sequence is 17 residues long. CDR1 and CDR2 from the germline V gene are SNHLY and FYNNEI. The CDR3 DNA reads TGTGCCAGCAGCGAATTTGTCGTGGGACACTCCTACAATGAGCAGTTCTTC. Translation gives CASSEFVVGHSYNEQFF.

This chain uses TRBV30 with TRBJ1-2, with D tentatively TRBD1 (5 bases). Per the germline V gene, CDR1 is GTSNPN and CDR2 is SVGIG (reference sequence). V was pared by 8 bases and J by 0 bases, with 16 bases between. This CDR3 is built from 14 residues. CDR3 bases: TGTGCCGGGACCCTAAAAGGAGCTAACTATGGCTACACCTTC. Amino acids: CAGTLKGANYGYTF.

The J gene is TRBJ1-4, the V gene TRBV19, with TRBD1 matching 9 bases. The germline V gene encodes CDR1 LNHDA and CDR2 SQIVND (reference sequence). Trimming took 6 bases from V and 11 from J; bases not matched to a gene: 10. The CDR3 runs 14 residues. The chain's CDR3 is CASRDSGQGRKLFF. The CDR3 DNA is TGTGCCAGTAGAGACTCGGGACAGGGTAGGAAACTGTTTTTT.

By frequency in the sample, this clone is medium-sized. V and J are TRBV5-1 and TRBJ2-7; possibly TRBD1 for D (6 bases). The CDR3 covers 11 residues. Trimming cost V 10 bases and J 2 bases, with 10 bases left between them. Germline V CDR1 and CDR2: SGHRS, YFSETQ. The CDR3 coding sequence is TGCGCCTGCGACAGGACCTACGAGCAGTACTTC. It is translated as CACDRTYEQYF.

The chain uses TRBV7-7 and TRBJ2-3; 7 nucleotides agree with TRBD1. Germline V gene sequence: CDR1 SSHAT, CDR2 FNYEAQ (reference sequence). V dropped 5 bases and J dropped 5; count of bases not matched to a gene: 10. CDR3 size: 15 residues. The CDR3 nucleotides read TGTGCCAGCAGCACAGGGGTCTCATATGGAGATACGCAGTATTTT. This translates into CASSTGVSYGDTQYF.

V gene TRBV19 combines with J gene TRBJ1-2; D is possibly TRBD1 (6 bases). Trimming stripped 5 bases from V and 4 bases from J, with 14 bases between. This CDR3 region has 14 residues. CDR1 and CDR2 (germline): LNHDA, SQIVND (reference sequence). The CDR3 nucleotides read TGTGCCAGTAGTCCTCGGGACACCATCTATGGCTACACCTTC. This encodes CASSPRDTIYGYTF. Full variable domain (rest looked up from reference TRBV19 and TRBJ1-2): DGGITQSPKYLFRKEGQNVTLSCEQNLNHDAMYWYRQDPGQGLRLIYYSQIVNDFQKGDIAEGYSVSREKKESFPLTVTSAQKNPTAFYLCASSPRDTIYGYTFGSGTRLTVV.

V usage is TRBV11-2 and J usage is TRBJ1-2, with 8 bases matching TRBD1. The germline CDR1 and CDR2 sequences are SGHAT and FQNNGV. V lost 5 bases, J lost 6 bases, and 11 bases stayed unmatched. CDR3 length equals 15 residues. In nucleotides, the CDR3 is TGTGCCAGCAGCCCCCGGACAGGGAACCTAGATGGCTACACCTTC. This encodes CASSPRTGNLDGYTF.

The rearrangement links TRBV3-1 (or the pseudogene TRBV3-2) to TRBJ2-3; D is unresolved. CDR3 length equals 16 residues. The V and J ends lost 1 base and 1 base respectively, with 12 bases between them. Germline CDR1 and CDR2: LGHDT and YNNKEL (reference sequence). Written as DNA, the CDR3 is TGTGCCAGCAGCCAAGCCCAATACAGCCGCACAGATACGCAGTATTTT. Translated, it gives CASSQAQYSRTDTQYF.

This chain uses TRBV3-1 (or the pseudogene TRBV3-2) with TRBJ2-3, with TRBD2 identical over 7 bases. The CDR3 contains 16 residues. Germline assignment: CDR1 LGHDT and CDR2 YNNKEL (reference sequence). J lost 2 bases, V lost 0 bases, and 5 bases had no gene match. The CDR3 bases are TGTGCCAGCAGCCAAGATCAAGCGGGATACACAGATACGCAGTATTTT. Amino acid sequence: CASSQDQAGYTDTQYF.

Written as DNA, the CDR3 is TGTGCCAGCAGTTCTCCCGCAGCAGGGCAAGAGACCCAGTACTTC. This translates into CASSSPAAGQETQYF. The chain has TRBV28 and TRBJ2-5, with D tentatively TRBD1 (5 bases). Between the trimmed V and J ends, which lost 4 bases and 2 bases, there was a span of 14 bases. In germline, CDR1 is MDHEN, CDR2 SYDVKM. This CDR3 has 15 amino acids. Drawing the rest from reference TRBV28 and TRBJ2-5, the complete variable domain is DVKVTQSSRYLVKRTGEKVFLECVQDMDHENMFWYRQDPGLGLRLIYFSYDVKMKEKGDIPEGYSVSREKKERFSLILESASTNQTSMYLCASSSPAAGQETQYFGPGTRLLVL.

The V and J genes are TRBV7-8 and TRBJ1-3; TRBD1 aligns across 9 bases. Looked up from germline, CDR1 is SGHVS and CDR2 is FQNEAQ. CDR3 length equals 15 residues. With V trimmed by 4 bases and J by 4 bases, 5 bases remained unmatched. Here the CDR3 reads CASSSRTGVGNTIYF. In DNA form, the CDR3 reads TGTGCCAGCAGCTCGCGGACAGGGGTCGGAAACACCATATATTTT.

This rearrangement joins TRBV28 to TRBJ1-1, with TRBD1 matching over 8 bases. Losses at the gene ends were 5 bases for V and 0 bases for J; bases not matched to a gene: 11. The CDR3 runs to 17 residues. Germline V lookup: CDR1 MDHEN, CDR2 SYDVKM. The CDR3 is CASSPQDREILNTEAFF. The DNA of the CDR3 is TGTGCCAGCAGTCCCCAGGACAGGGAAATTTTGAACACTGAAGCTTTCTTT.

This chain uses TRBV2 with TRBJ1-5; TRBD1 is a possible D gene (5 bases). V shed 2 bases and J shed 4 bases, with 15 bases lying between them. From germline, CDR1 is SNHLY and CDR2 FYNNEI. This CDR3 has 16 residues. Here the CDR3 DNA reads TGTGCCAGCAGTGAATCTCGGTCCAGGGCGAATCAGCCCCAGCATTTT. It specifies CASSESRSRANQPQHF.

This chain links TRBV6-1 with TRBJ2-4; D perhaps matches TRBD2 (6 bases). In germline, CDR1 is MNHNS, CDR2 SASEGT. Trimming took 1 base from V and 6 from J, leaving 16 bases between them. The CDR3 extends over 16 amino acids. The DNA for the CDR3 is TGTGCCAGCAGTGAAGTATCAGGGCTCGGGGGAAACATTCAGTACTTC. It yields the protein CASSEVSGLGGNIQYF.

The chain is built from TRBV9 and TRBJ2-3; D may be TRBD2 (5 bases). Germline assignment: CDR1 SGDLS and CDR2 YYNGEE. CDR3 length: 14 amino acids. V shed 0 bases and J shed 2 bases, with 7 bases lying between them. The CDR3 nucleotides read TGTGCCAGCAGCGTAGCGGGGTTCACAGATACGCAGTATTTT. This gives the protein CASSVAGFTDTQYF.

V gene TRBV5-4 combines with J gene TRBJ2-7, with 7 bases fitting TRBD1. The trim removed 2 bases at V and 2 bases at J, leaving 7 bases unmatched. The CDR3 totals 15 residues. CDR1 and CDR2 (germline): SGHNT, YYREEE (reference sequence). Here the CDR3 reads CASSFSGTDPYEQYF. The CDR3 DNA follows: TGTGCCAGCAGCTTCTCCGGGACAGATCCCTACGAGCAGTACTTC.

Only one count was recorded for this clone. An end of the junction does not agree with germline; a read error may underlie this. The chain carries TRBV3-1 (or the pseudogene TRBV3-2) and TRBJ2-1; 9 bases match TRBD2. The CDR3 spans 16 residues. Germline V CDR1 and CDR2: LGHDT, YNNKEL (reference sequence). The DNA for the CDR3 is TGTGCCAGCAGCCGCCTCTCCCTAGCGGGAAGCGGGGAGTGGGTCTTC. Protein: CASSRLSLAGSGEWVF.

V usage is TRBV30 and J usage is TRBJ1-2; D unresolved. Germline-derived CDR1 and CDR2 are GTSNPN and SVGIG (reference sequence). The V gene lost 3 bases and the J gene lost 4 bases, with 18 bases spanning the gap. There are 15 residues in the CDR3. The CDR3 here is CAWRVPRAEGYGYTF. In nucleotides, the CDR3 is TGTGCCTGGAGAGTGCCCCGGGCTGAGGGCTATGGCTACACCTTC.

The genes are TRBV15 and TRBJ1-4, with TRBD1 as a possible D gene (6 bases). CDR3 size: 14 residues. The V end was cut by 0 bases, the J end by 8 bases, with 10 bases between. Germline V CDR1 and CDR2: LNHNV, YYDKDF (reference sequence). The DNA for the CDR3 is TGTGCCACCAGCAGAGACAGGGGTCGGGAAAAACTGTTTTTT. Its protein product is CATSRDRGREKLFF.

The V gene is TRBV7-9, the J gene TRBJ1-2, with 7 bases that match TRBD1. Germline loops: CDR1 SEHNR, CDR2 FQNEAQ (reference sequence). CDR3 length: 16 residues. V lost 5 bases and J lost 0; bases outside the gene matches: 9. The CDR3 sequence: CASSRMTGPANYGYTF. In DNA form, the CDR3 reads TGTGCCAGCAGCCGAATGACAGGGCCAGCTAACTATGGCTACACCTTC.

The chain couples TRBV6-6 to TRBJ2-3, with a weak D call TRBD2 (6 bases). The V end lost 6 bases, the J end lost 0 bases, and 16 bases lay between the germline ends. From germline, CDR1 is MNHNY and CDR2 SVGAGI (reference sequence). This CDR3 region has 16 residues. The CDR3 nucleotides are TGTGCCAGCAGGCAAACACTCGCGGGAAGCACAGATACGCAGTATTTT. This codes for CASRQTLAGSTDTQYF.

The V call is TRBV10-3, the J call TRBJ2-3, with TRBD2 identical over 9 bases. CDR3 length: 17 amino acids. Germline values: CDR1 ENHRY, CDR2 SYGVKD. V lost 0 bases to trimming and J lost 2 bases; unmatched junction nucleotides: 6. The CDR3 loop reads CAISESGAGGSTDTQYF. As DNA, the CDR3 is TGTGCCATCAGTGAGTCGGGAGCGGGAGGTTCCACAGATACGCAGTATTTT.

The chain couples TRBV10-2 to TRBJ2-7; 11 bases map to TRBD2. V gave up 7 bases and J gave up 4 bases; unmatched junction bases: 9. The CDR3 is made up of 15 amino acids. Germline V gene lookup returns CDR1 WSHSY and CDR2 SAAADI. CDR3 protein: CASKIAGGVQYEQYF. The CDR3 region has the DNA TGCGCCAGCAAAATAGCGGGAGGGGTTCAGTACGAGCAGTACTTC.

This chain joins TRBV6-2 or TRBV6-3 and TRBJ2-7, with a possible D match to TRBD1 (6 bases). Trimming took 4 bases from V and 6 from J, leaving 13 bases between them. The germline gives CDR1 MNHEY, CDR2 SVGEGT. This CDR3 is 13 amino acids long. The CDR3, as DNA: TGTGCCAGCAGTTGGGACACTCCTAGCGAGCAGTACTTC. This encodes CASSWDTPSEQYF.

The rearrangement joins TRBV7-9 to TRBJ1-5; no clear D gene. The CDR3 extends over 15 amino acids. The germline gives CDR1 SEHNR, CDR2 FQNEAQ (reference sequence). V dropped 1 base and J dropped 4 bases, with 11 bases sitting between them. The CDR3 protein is CASSLVWQDNQPQHF. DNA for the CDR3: TGTGCCAGCAGCTTAGTTTGGCAGGATAATCAGCCCCAGCATTTT.

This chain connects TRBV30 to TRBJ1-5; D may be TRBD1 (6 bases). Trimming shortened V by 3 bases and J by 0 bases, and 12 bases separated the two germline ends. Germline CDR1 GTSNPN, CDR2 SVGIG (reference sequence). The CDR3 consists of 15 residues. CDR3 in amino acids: CAWSPGAYSNQPQHF. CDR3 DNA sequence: TGTGCCTGGAGCCCAGGGGCCTATAGCAATCAGCCCCAGCATTTT.

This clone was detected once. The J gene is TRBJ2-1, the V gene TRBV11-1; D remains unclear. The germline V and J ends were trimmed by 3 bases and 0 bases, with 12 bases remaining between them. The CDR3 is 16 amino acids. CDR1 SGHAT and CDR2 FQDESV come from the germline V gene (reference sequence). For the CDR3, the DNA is TGTGCCAGCAGCTTGGTCCAGGCCAGCTCCTACAATGAGCAGTTCTTC. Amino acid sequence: CASSLVQASSYNEQFF. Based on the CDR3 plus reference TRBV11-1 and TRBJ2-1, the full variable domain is EAEVAQSPRYKITEKSQAVAFWCDPISGHATLYWYRQILGQGPELLVQFQDESVVDDSQLPKDRFSAERLKGVDSTLKIQPAELGDSAMYLCASSLVQASSYNEQFFGPGTRLTVL.

CDR3 in DNA: TGTGCCAGCAGGCTCTGGGACTCTGAAGCTTTCTTT. As protein: CASRLWDSEAFF. The chain has TRBV5-4 and TRBJ1-1; TRBD1 might be the D (5 bases). This CDR3 has 12 amino acids. Deletions cut 5 bases from V and 6 bases from J, with 11 bases between. The germline gives CDR1 SGHNT, CDR2 YYREEE (reference sequence).

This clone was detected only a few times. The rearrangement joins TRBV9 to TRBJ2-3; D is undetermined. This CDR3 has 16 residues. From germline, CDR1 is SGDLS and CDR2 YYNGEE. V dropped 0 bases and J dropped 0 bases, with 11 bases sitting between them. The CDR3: CASSVAPTASTDTQYF. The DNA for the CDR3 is TGTGCCAGCAGCGTAGCCCCAACAGCTAGCACAGATACGCAGTATTTT.

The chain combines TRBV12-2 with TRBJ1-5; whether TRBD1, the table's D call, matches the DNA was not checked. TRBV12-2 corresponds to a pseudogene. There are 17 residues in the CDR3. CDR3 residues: CASRFCFQGVSNQPQHF. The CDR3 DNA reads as TGTGCAAGTCGCTTCTGTTTCCAGGGGGTCAGCAATCAGCCCCAGCATTTT.